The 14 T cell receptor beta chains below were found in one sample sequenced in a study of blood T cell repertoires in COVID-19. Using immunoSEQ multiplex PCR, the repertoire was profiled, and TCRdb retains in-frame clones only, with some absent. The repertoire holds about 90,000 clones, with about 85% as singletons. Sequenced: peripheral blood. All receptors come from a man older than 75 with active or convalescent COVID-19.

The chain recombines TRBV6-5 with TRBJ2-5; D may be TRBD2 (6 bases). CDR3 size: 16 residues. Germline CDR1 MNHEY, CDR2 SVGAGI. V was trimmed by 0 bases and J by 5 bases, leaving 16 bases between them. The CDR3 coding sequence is TGTGCCAGCAGTTACTCATTCCATTTAGCGGAGGAGACCCAGTACTTC. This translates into CASSYSFHLAEETQYF.

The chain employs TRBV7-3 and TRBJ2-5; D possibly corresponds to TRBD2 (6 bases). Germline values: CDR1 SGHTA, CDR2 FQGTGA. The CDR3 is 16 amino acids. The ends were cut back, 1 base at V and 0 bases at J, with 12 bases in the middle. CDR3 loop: CASSLNPRDYQETQYF. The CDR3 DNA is TGTGCCAGCAGCTTAAACCCCCGGGACTACCAAGAGACCCAGTACTTC.

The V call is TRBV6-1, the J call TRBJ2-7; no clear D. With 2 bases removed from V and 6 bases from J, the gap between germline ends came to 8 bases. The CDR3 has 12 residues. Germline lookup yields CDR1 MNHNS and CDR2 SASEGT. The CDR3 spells CASSELRFEQYF. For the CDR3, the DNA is TGTGCCAGCAGTGAATTGCGTTTCGAGCAGTACTTC.

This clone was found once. The CDR3 DNA follows: TGTGCCAGTAGTACTCCCGGGAGCCCTAAGGAGTTCTTC. Translating gives CASSTPGSPKEFF. The V call is TRBV19, the J call TRBJ2-1, with D perhaps TRBD2 (6 bases). Germline CDR1 LNHDA, CDR2 SQIVND (reference sequence). This CDR3 comprises 13 residues. Trimming removed 4 bases from V and 14 bases from J, with 18 bases in between.

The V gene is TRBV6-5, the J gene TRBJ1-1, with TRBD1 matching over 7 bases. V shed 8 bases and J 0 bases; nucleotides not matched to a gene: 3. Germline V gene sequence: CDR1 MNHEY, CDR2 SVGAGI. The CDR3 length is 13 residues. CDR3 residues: CASLGQLNTEAFF. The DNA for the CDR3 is TGTGCCAGCTTGGGACAGCTGAACACTGAAGCTTTCTTT.

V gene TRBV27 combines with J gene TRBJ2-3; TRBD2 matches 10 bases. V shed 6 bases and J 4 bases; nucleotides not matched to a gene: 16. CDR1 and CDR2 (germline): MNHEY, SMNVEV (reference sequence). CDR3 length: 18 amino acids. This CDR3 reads CASRRRIAGGRVPDTQYF. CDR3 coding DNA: TGTGCCAGCAGGCGGCGGATAGCGGGGGGCCGGGTCCCAGATACGCAGTATTTT.

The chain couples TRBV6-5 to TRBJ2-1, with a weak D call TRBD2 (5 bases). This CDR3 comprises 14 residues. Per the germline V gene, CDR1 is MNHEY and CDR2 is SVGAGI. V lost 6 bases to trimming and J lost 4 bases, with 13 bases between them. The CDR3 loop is CASSVGRAYNEQFF. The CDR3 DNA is TGTGCCAGCAGCGTCGGGCGGGCATACAATGAGCAGTTCTTC.

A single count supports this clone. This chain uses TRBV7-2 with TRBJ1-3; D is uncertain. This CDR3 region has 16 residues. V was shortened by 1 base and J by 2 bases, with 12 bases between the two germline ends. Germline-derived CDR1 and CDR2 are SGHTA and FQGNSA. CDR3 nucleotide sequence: TGTGCCAGCAGCTTAGGAGGGTTAAAGACTGGAAACACCATATATTTT. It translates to CASSLGGLKTGNTIYF.

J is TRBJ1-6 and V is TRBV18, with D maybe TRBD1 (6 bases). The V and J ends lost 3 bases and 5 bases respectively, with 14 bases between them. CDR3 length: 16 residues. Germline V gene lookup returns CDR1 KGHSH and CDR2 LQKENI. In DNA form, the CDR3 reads TGTGCCAGCTCACCTACCGTATCAGGGGATAATTCACCCCTCCACTTT. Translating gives CASSPTVSGDNSPLHF.

CDR3 region: CASSTNGQGNTEAFF. Here the CDR3 DNA reads TGTGCCAGTAGTACTAACGGACAGGGCAACACTGAAGCTTTCTTT. V and J are TRBV19 and TRBJ1-1; TRBD1 matches at 8 bases. In germline, CDR1 is LNHDA, CDR2 SQIVND (reference sequence). The trim removed 4 bases at V and 2 bases at J, leaving 6 bases unmatched. CDR3 length: 15 residues.

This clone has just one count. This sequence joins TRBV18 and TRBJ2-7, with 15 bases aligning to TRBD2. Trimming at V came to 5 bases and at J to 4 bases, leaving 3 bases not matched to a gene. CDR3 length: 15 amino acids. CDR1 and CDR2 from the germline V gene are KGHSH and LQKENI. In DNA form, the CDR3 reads TGTGCCAGCTCAACAGGACTAGCGGGGGGGTACGAGCAGTACTTC. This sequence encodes CASSTGLAGGYEQYF.

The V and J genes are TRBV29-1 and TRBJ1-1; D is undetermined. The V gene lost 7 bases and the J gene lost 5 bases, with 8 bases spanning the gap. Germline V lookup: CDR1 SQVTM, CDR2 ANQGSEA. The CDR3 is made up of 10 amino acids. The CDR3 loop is CSAGGTEAFF. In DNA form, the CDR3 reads TGCAGCGCAGGAGGGACTGAAGCTTTCTTT.

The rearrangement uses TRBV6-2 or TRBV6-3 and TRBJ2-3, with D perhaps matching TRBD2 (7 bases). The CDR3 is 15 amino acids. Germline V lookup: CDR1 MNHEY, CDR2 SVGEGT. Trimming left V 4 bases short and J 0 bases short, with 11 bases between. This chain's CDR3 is CASSLGGPSTDTQYF. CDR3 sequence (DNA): TGTGCCAGCAGTTTGGGGGGGCCTAGCACAGATACGCAGTATTTT.

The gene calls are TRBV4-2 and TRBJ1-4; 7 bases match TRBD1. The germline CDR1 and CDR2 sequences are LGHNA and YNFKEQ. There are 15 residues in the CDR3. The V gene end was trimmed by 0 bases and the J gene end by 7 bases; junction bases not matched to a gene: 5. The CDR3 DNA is TGTGCCAGCAGCCAAGAAGAACAGGGGAGTGAAAAACTGTTTTTT. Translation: CASSQEEQGSEKLFF.